What follows are 27 T cell receptor beta chains derived from one specimen sequenced in a study of OX40 agonist ivuxolimab in advanced cancers. The method was immunoSEQ multiplex PCR; TCRdb's version includes in-frame clones alone and lacks a portion of them. The top ten clones hold around 1.8% of a sample with tens of thousands of clones, about 90% of them seen once. This specimen was CD4+ or CD8+ T cells sorted from blood, taken in a trial of the OX40 agonist ivuxolimab. These TCRs come from an adult with an advanced solid tumor such as melanoma, head and neck, liver or kidney cancer.

This clone was counted once. This chain links TRBV19 with TRBJ1-2; possibly TRBD1 for D (6 bases). The CDR3 has 15 amino acids. Germline CDR1 LNHDA, CDR2 SQIVND (reference sequence). V shed 5 bases and J shed 7 bases, with 20 bases lying between them. Here the CDR3 DNA reads TGTGCCAGTAGTTGGCGGGACATAGGGAGATCTGGCTACACCTTC. Amino acid sequence: CASSWRDIGRSGYTF.

J is TRBJ2-5 and V is TRBV6-5, with D tentatively TRBD2 (5 bases). The germline gives CDR1 MNHEY, CDR2 SVGAGI. The CDR3 is 15 amino acids. Trimming removed 6 bases from V and 0 bases from J, with 14 bases in between. The CDR3 DNA follows: TGTGCCAGCAGCCCACTAGAGACGTACCAAGAGACCCAGTACTTC. This encodes CASSPLETYQETQYF.

This rearrangement joins TRBV7-2 to TRBJ2-3; 11 nucleotides match TRBD2. Germline V lookup: CDR1 SGHTA, CDR2 FQGNSA. V shed 0 bases, J shed 3 bases, and the junction held 5 bases outside the gene matches. This CDR3 has 17 amino acids. In DNA form, the CDR3 reads TGTGCCAGCAGCTTAGCGCCCCGGACTAGCGGGACAGATACGCAGTATTTT. It is translated as CASSLAPRTSGTDTQYF.

V is TRBV2 and J is TRBJ1-5, with D unresolved. This CDR3 comprises 14 residues. V lost 0 bases, J lost 2 bases, and 5 bases lay in between. Per germline, CDR1 SNHLY and CDR2 FYNNEI. The CDR3 loop reads CASSEARGNQPQHF. The CDR3 coding sequence is TGTGCCAGCAGTGAAGCTCGGGGCAATCAGCCCCAGCATTTT.

The chain combines TRBV28 with TRBJ1-1; TRBD1 agrees at 8 bases. This CDR3 has 13 residues. Unmatched junction bases numbered 6, after V lost 8 bases and J lost 4 bases. Germline V gene data show CDR1 as MDHEN and CDR2 as SYDVKM. This CDR3 is CASRRTGGTEAFF. The CDR3 DNA follows: TGTGCCAGCCGACGCACAGGGGGCACTGAAGCTTTCTTT.

Written as DNA, the CDR3 is TGTGCCAGCAGCCCGGGTCTCGCGAACACCGGGGAGCTGTTTTTT. Encoded protein: CASSPGLANTGELFF. The rearrangement joins TRBV7-2 to TRBJ2-2, with D unresolved. Trimming removed 5 bases from V and 0 bases from J, with 10 bases in between. Germline values: CDR1 SGHTA, CDR2 FQGNSA. This CDR3 contains 15 residues.

The chain joins TRBV15 to TRBJ2-1; 7 positions match TRBD1. The V and J ends lost 8 bases and 4 bases, in that order; junction bases with no gene match: 8. The CDR3 has 14 amino acids. In germline, CDR1 is LNHNV, CDR2 YYDKDF (reference sequence). CDR3 sequence (DNA): TGTGCCACCGCCCGGGACAGACTTTACAATGAGCAGTTCTTC. It yields the protein CATARDRLYNEQFF.

The CDR3 DNA reads as TGTGCCAGCAGCCCACAGCCGAGCTCTGGAAACACCATATATTTT. Encoded protein: CASSPQPSSGNTIYF. V and J are TRBV9 and TRBJ1-3; D not resolved. The germline V gene encodes CDR1 SGDLS and CDR2 YYNGEE. This CDR3 spans 15 amino acids. Trimming shortened V by 4 bases and J by 0 bases, and 11 bases separated the two germline ends.

A note on this clone: The junction does not match germline at one end; this may be a read error. The chain has TRBV18 and TRBJ2-6; the D gene is possibly TRBD2 (5 bases). Germline V gives CDR1 KGHSH, CDR2 LQKENI. The CDR3 is 14 amino acids. DNA for the CDR3: TGTGCCAGCTCTCCGGACTCTAGGGCCAACGTCCTGACTTTC. Translating gives CASSPDSRANVLTF.

Here the CDR3 reads CASSFRDSEKLFF. CDR3 DNA sequence: TGTGCCAGCAGCTTCCGGGACAGCGAAAAACTGTTTTTT. The rearrangement joins TRBV7-2 to TRBJ1-4; TRBD1 agrees at 7 bases. J was trimmed by 8 bases and V by 3 bases; bases with no gene match: 3. This CDR3 is 13 amino acids long. Germline CDR1 is SGHTA and CDR2 is FQGNSA.

V gene TRBV30 combines with J gene TRBJ1-1, with D unclear. Trimming cost V 1 base and J 0 bases, with 3 bases left between them. This CDR3 region has 12 residues. Germline V gene sequence: CDR1 GTSNPN, CDR2 SVGIG (reference sequence). The CDR3 protein is CAWSGVNTEAFF. DNA of the CDR3: TGTGCCTGGAGTGGGGTGAACACTGAAGCTTTCTTT.

A remark on this clone: Other DNA sequences in this sample translate to the same CDR3. The J gene is TRBJ2-3, the V gene TRBV29-1; D remains unclear. V was shortened by 1 base and J by 0 bases, with 5 bases between the two germline ends. Germline V CDR1 and CDR2: SQVTM, ANQGSEA. The CDR3 runs to 13 residues. The CDR3 bases are TGCAGCGTTGAAGGGCAGAGCACAGATACGCAGTATTTT. Translated: CSVEGQSTDTQYF.

The genes are TRBV4-2 and TRBJ2-7, with TRBD1 identical over 8 bases. V shed 0 bases, J shed 6 bases, and the junction held 10 bases outside the gene matches. There are 16 residues in the CDR3. The germline V gene encodes CDR1 LGHNA and CDR2 YNFKEQ. The CDR3 sequence is CASSQDLRQGWTEQYF. The CDR3 region has the DNA TGTGCCAGCAGCCAAGATTTGAGACAGGGGTGGACCGAGCAGTACTTC.

The J gene is TRBJ1-4, the V gene TRBV5-1; D remains unclear. CDR3 length: 13 residues. The germline V gene encodes CDR1 SGHRS and CDR2 YFSETQ. With 0 bases removed from V and 5 bases from J, the gap between germline ends came to 5 bases. Here the CDR3 reads CASSLASNEKLFF. The CDR3 DNA sequence: TGCGCCAGCAGCTTGGCGTCGAATGAAAAACTGTTTTTT.

The chain's CDR3 is CASIAEREWANEQFF. CDR3 DNA sequence: TGTGCCAGCATTGCTGAACGGGAGTGGGCGAATGAGCAGTTCTTC. This sequence joins TRBV6-1 and TRBJ2-1, with D possibly TRBD2 on 6 matching bases. The germline CDR1 and CDR2 sequences are MNHNS and SASEGT. The CDR3 is 15 amino acids. The ends were cut back, 7 bases at V and 7 bases at J, with 20 bases in the middle.

The gene calls are TRBV28 and TRBJ2-4, with 9 bases matching TRBD1. The CDR3 sequence is 13 residues long. Germline CDR1 MDHEN, CDR2 SYDVKM. The J segment lost 8 bases and the V segment lost 6 bases, leaving 5 bases of the junction unmatched. This CDR3 reads CASRGTGYDIQYF. Here the CDR3 DNA reads TGTGCCAGCAGGGGGACAGGGTATGACATTCAGTACTTC.

DNA of the CDR3: TGTGCCAGCAGCTTAGTCGGGACAGCGAACACCGGGGAGCTGTTTTTT. Its translation: CASSLVGTANTGELFF. The chain combines TRBV11-2 with TRBJ2-2; 7 nucleotides align to TRBD1. Germline-derived CDR1 and CDR2 are SGHAT and FQNNGV. The CDR3 sequence is 16 residues long. J gave up 0 bases and V 1 base, and 2 bases lay outside the gene matches. Together with reference TRBV11-2 and TRBJ2-2, the CDR3 gives the full variable domain: EAGVAQSPRYKIIEKRQSVAFWCNPISGHATLYWYQQILGQGPKLLIQFQNNGVVDDSQLPKDRFSAERLKGVDSTLKIQPAKLEDSAVYLCASSLVGTANTGELFFGEGSRLTVL.

The gene calls are TRBV7-6 and TRBJ2-7; D assignment may be TRBD1 or TRBD2 (5 bases each). This CDR3 region has 14 residues. The V and J ends lost 1 base and 4 bases respectively, with 11 bases between them. The germline gives CDR1 SGHVS, CDR2 FNYEAQ. The CDR3 region is CASSLDLGPYEQYF. CDR3 in DNA: TGTGCCAGCAGCTTAGACTTGGGACCGTACGAGCAGTACTTC. Based on the CDR3 plus reference TRBV7-6 and TRBJ2-7, the full variable domain is GAGVSQSPRYKVTKRGQDVALRCDPISGHVSLYWYRQALGQGPEFLTYFNYEAQQDKSGLPNDRFSAERPEGSISTLTIQRTEQRDSAMYRCASSLDLGPYEQYFGPGTRLTVT.

This chain joins TRBV27 and TRBJ1-1, with 7 bases fitting TRBD1. CDR1 is MNHEY and CDR2 is SMNVEV in the germline V gene (reference sequence). The CDR3 spans 13 residues. Losses at the gene ends were 8 bases for V and 0 bases for J; bases not matched to a gene: 3. Written as DNA, the CDR3 is TGTGCCAGCGGGGACAGAATGAACACTGAAGCTTTCTTT. It translates to CASGDRMNTEAFF.

The chain carries TRBV15 and TRBJ2-2; 8 positions agree with TRBD1. The CDR3 loop spans 17 amino acids. Trimming cost V 4 bases and J 4 bases; bases outside gene matches: 11. Per the germline V gene, CDR1 is LNHNV and CDR2 is YYDKDF (reference sequence). CDR3 residues: CATSTNLATGATGELFF. DNA of the CDR3: TGTGCCACCAGCACAAACCTCGCGACAGGGGCCACCGGGGAGCTGTTTTTT.

The gene calls are TRBV30 and TRBJ1-2, with 8 bases lining up with TRBD1. Germline assignment: CDR1 GTSNPN and CDR2 SVGIG (reference sequence). The CDR3 is 17 residues long. V gave up 3 bases and J gave up 4 bases; unmatched junction bases: 16. The CDR3: CAWRDWTGRSLSYGYTF. CDR3 sequence (DNA): TGTGCCTGGAGAGACTGGACAGGGAGGTCGTTAAGCTATGGCTACACCTTC.

A word on this clone: Different DNA sequences within this sample yield the same CDR3. CDR3 region: CASSPGTDQETQYF. In DNA, the CDR3 is TGTGCCAGCTCACCGGGGACAGACCAAGAGACCCAGTACTTC. V gene TRBV18 combines with J gene TRBJ2-5; TRBD1 matches at 7 bases. CDR3 length: 14 amino acids. In germline, CDR1 is KGHSH, CDR2 LQKENI. V trimming: 3 bases; J trimming: 0 bases; junction bases outside the gene matches: 1.

The chain combines TRBV11-2 with TRBJ2-7, with 9 positions matching TRBD2. Trimming at V came to 5 bases and at J to 3 bases, leaving 11 bases not matched to a gene. The CDR3 length is 16 residues. The germline CDR1 and CDR2 sequences are SGHAT and FQNNGV. The CDR3 is CASSRLLGTSLYEQYF. The CDR3, as DNA: TGTGCCAGCAGCCGCCTCCTAGGGACTAGCCTCTACGAGCAGTACTTC.

The table lists this clone with a count of one. The chain combines TRBV5-6 with TRBJ2-2; 7 nucleotides match TRBD2. Trimming removed 3 bases from V and 7 bases from J; junction bases left unmatched: 12. Per the germline V gene, CDR1 is SGHDT and CDR2 is YYEEEE. The CDR3 totals 16 residues. CDR3 residues: CASSSLAEERGGELFF. The CDR3 DNA reads TGTGCCAGCAGCTCCCTAGCGGAGGAACGGGGCGGGGAGCTGTTTTTT.

This clone was seen a few times. V usage is TRBV30 and J usage is TRBJ1-1, with D hard to call. V was cut by 0 bases and J by 3 bases, with 8 bases left in between. This CDR3 has 13 amino acids. Germline lookup yields CDR1 GTSNPN and CDR2 SVGIG (reference sequence). The CDR3 DNA is TGTGCCTGGAGTGTACGGCGCCACACTGAAGCTTTCTTT. It yields the protein CAWSVRRHTEAFF.

The V call is TRBV19, the J call TRBJ2-3; 10 bases are a match to TRBD2. Germline lookup yields CDR1 LNHDA and CDR2 SQIVND (reference sequence). The CDR3 totals 16 residues. V dropped 7 bases and J dropped 1; count of bases not matched to a gene: 8. CDR3: CASTGAGGPGTDTQYF. For the CDR3, the DNA is TGTGCCAGTACCGGAGCGGGAGGGCCGGGCACAGATACGCAGTATTTT. Full variable domain (rest looked up from reference TRBV19 and TRBJ2-3): DGGITQSPKYLFRKEGQNVTLSCEQNLNHDAMYWYRQDPGQGLRLIYYSQIVNDFQKGDIAEGYSVSREKKESFPLTVTSAQKNPTAFYLCASTGAGGPGTDTQYFGPGTRLTVL.

The gene calls are TRBV29-1 and TRBJ2-3; TRBD1 matches 7 bases. CDR3 length equals 15 residues. CDR1 is SQVTM and CDR2 is ANQGSEA in the germline V gene. V lost 4 bases to trimming and J lost 3 bases; unmatched junction nucleotides: 10. This CDR3 is CSVGGPGQTTDTQYF. The CDR3 nucleotides are TGCAGCGTTGGGGGGCCGGGACAGACAACAGATACGCAGTATTTT.